The source of this T cell receptor beta chain is a study of CD8+CD57+ T cells in acquired aplastic anemia. The wider study: DNA recovered from sorted CD4+ and CD8+ cells had a mean of approximately 3.2 ug.

Trimming pared 3 bases from V and 6 bases from J, leaving 13 bases between. The CDR3 has 13 residues. The germline V gene encodes CDR1 SGDLS and CDR2 YYNGEE. Study results and caveats: Found in both controls and patients were about 30 CD8+ CDR3 sequences. The CD8+ Simpson's diversity of patients and controls was not significantly different.

TCR beta VDJ and CDR3 profiling used genomic DNA as template. TCRdb reanalysed the reads using MiXCR and keeps one entry per CDR3 protein. The sample consists of tens of thousands of distinct CDR3 sequences, around 80% of them appearing once. On this clonotype itself: Its antigen remains unknown.

This clonotype was sampled from a human donor in good health, serving as a control. Material for sequencing was sorted CD4+, CD8+, or CD8+CD57+ T cells (not recorded which) from PBMCs. The chain recombines TRBV9 with TRBJ2-7, with D perhaps TRBD1 (7 bases). CDR3 residues: CASSAEGAGEQYF. In nucleotides, the CDR3 is TGTGCCAGCAGCGCGGAGGGGGCAGGCGAGCAGTACTTC.